This TCR beta chain came from a study of T cell clonotyping in hematopoietic cell transplantation. Worth noting for this clone: Its specificity is not known.

Sample time point: recipient sample about 28 days before transplant, after cytoreduction. Clones were read by immunoSEQ multiplex PCR, and TCRdb kept only the in-frame ones, dropping some. This sample yields approximately 11,000 clones, of which about 92% are seen a single time; 10% to 15% belongs to the top ten. With 0 bases clipped from V and 0 bases from J, the junction kept 3 bases outside the gene matches. CDR3 length equals 18 residues. The germline V gene has CDR1 SGHRS and CDR2 YFSETQ. Findings of the study overall: Cells were unsorted, so CD4 and CD8 contributions were not separated.

The input for sequencing was peripheral blood mononuclear cells, taken before stem cell transplant. The chain is built from TRBV5-1 and TRBJ2-6, with 10 bases aligning to TRBD2. This sequence originates from a woman aged 40 to 55 with acute myeloid leukemia. Some clones in this sample may be carry-over from other donors' samples. The CDR3 here is CASSLVSGRNSGANVLTF. The CDR3 nucleotides are TGCGCCAGCAGCTTGGTTAGCGGGAGGAACTCTGGGGCCAACGTCCTGACTTTC. Full variable domain (outside the CDR3, taken from reference TRBV5-1 and TRBJ2-6): KAGVTQTPRYLIKTRGQQVTLSCSPISGHRSVSWYQQTPGQGLQFLFEYFSETQRNKGNFPGRFSGRQFSNSRSEMNVSTLELGDSALYLCASSLVSGRNSGANVLTFGAGSRLTVL.